Listed below are T cell receptor beta chains from one sample, sequenced in a study of cytomegalovirus exposure and HLA in healthy donors. Only in-frame clones appear in the TCRdb table, and some are missing; sequencing was by immunoSEQ multiplex PCR. The sample carries around 67,000 clones, approximately 90% recorded once. Sequenced material: PBMCs. The receptors were sampled from a woman aged 30 to 39 in good health and CMV-seropositive. The CDR3 runs from the conserved cysteine through the conserved F or W. D genes are given only for firm matches. Not every row has a clone size; where given, it reads once, few, many or a size class.

.,TRBJ1-5,.,TRBV11-2,CASSFGMNQPQHF,TGTGCCAGCAGCTTCGGTATGAATCAGCCCCAGCATTTT
.,TRBJ2-1,TRBD2,TRBV5-1,CASSLFEGGLGPDNEQFF,TGCGCCAGCAGCTTGTTTGAGGGAGGGCTCGGGCCCGACAATGAGCAGTTCTTC
.,TRBJ2-5,.,TRBV9,CASSVGFRGAGETQYF,TGTGCCAGCAGCGTAGGTTTCCGGGGGGCGGGGGAGACCCAGTACTTC
.,TRBJ1-5,TRBD1,TRBV27,CASTQTGTGTLLGNQPQHF,TGTGCCAGCACCCAGACCGGGACAGGGACCCTACTTGGCAATCAGCCCCAGCATTTT
.,TRBJ1-5,.,TRBV6-5,CASSYRGGREPQHF,TGTGCCAGCAGTTACCGGGGGGGGCGTGAGCCCCAGCATTTT
.,TRBJ1-2,TRBD1,TRBV7-2,CASSLVQGADGGYTF,TGTGCCAGCAGCTTAGTTCAGGGGGCGGACGGTGGCTACACCTTC
.,TRBJ2-2,.,TRBV19,CASNPIANTGELFF,TGTGCCAGTAATCCAATAGCGAACACCGGGGAGCTGTTTTTT
few,TRBJ2-7,TRBD1,TRBV6-1,CASSDQQGGSYEQYF,TGTGCCAGCAGTGATCAACAGGGGGGCTCCTACGAGCAGTACTTC
.,TRBJ1-1,TRBD1,TRBV5-1,CASSARQGSNTEAFF,TGCGCCAGCAGCGCCCGACAGGGGTCGAACACTGAAGCTTTCTTT
.,TRBJ1-1,.,TRBV29-1,CSAQTWGDTEAFF,TGCAGCGCGCAGACCTGGGGGGACACTGAAGCTTTCTTT
.,TRBJ2-3,TRBD2,TRBV19,CASSPLTSGRSADTQYF,TGTGCCAGTAGTCCCTTGACTAGCGGGAGGTCCGCAGATACGCAGTATTTT
.,TRBJ1-1,TRBD1,TRBV5-1,CASSFLGQPEAFF,TGCGCCAGCAGCTTCCTGGGACAGCCTGAAGCTTTCTTT
.,TRBJ2-7,.,TRBV4-2,CASSQAHQTRVYEQYF,TGTGCCAGCAGCCAAGCTCACCAGACACGCGTCTACGAGCAGTACTTC
.,TRBJ2-5,TRBD1,TRBV7-9,CASSAPKGALETQYF,TGTGCCAGCAGCGCCCCTAAGGGGGCGTTGGAGACCCAGTACTTC
.,TRBJ2-1,TRBD2,TRBV5-1,CASSLSSGTFNEQFF,TGCGCCAGCAGCTTGTCTAGCGGGACCTTCAATGAGCAGTTCTTC
.,TRBJ2-5,TRBD2,TRBV6-1,CASRRGGGNQETQYF,TGTGCCAGCAGGCGGGGGGGTGGGAACCAAGAGACCCAGTACTTC
once,TRBJ1-2,.,TRBV30,CAFGGGPYYGYTF,TGTGCCTTTGGGGGGGGCCCGTACTATGGCTACACCTTC
few,TRBJ1-2,TRBD1,TRBV7-9,CASSGTQGVGYTF,TGTGCCAGCAGCGGGACACAGGGGGTAGGCTACACCTTC
.,TRBJ1-1,.,TRBV11-2,CASSLSYGASGNTEAFF,TGTGCCAGCAGCTTGAGTTATGGGGCGTCGGGTAACACTGAAGCTTTCTTT
.,TRBJ1-1,.,TRBV5-1,CASSFLGGPNTEAFF,TGCGCCAGCAGCTTTCTTGGGGGCCCGAACACTGAAGCTTTCTTT
.,TRBJ2-4,TRBD2,TRBV28,CASTKRGGYIQYF,TGTGCCAGCACCAAGCGGGGCGGGTACATTCAGTACTTC
.,TRBJ1-3,TRBD1,TRBV5-5,CASSSTTGEVTGNTIYF,TGTGCCAGCAGCTCTACGACAGGGGAAGTAACTGGAAACACCATATATTTT
.,TRBJ1-3,TRBD1,TRBV9,CASSVDPQGASGNTIYF,TGTGCCAGCAGCGTAGATCCGCAGGGGGCATCTGGAAACACCATATATTTT
.,TRBJ2-1,TRBD2,TRBV7-9,CASSLVGRTSGNNEQFF,TGTGCCAGCAGCTTAGTAGGGAGGACTAGCGGGAACAATGAGCAGTTCTTC
.,TRBJ1-5,.,TRBV7-9,CASSLEGVQPQHF,TGTGCCAGCAGCTTAGAGGGAGTTCAGCCCCAGCATTTT
.,TRBJ2-1,.,TRBV7-6,CASSYTTGFSYNEQFF,TGTGCCAGCAGCTATACGACAGGCTTCTCCTACAATGAGCAGTTCTTC
.,TRBJ2-5,TRBD1,TRBV11-3,CASSSGQGAYQETQYF,TGTGCCAGCAGCTCGGGACAGGGGGCTTACCAGGAGACCCAGTACTTC
.,TRBJ1-1,.,TRBV19,CASSIRAEAFF,TGTGCCAGTAGTATTCGGGCTGAAGCTTTCTTT
.,TRBJ2-7,.,TRBV6-4,CASAAGLGYEQYF,TGTGCCAGCGCGGCGGGACTGGGGTACGAGCAGTACTTC
.,TRBJ2-5,.,TRBV5-1,CASSSQGREETQYF,TGCGCCAGCAGCAGCCAGGGGAGGGAGGAGACCCAGTACTTC
.,TRBJ2-2,.,TRBV9,CASSLPSRGANTGELFF,TGTGCCAGCAGCCTCCCCTCTAGAGGTGCTAACACCGGGGAGCTGTTTTTT
.,TRBJ2-7,.,TRBV19,CASSPMTRHEQYF,TGTGCCAGTAGTCCGATGACCCGACACGAGCAGTACTTC
.,TRBJ2-7,.,TRBV2,CASGGTSTYEQYF,TGTGCCAGCGGTGGAACTAGCACCTACGAGCAGTACTTC
.,TRBJ1-5,TRBD1,TRBV6-5,CATAMTGDNQPQHF,TGTGCCACCGCAATGACAGGGGATAATCAGCCCCAGCATTTT
.,TRBJ2-7,TRBD1,TRBV9,CASSVWDRGEQYF,TGTGCCAGCAGCGTTTGGGACAGGGGTGAGCAGTACTTC
.,TRBJ2-5,TRBD2,TRBV7-2,CASSLVLAGGSETQYF,TGTGCCAGCAGCTTAGTGTTAGCGGGAGGTTCGGAGACCCAGTACTTC
.,TRBJ2-1,TRBD2,TRBV7-2,CASSSGLAPNEQFF,TGTGCCAGCAGCTCGGGACTAGCTCCCAATGAGCAGTTCTTC
.,TRBJ1-6,TRBD1,TRBV7-9,CASSPGTAYNSPLHF,TGTGCCAGCAGCCCCGGGACAGCTTATAATTCACCCCTCCACTTT
.,TRBJ1-2,TRBD1,TRBV18,CASSPTLVVDRAGYTF,TGTGCCAGCTCACCGACCCTTGTCGTCGACAGGGCTGGCTACACCTTC
.,TRBJ2-3,TRBD2,TRBV6-9,CASSYSLAGGRDTQYF,TGTGCCAGCAGTTATTCCCTAGCGGGAGGTAGAGATACGCAGTATTTT
.,TRBJ2-7,.,TRBV5-4,CASHKQGSYEQYF,TGTGCCAGCCACAAACAGGGTAGCTACGAGCAGTACTTC
.,TRBJ2-5,.,TRBV10-1,CASSEAVQETQYF,TGCGCCAGCAGTGAGGCGGTGCAAGAGACCCAGTACTTC
.,TRBJ2-5,TRBD1,TRBV9,CASSGSQGTGETQYF,TGTGCCAGCAGCGGGTCACAGGGGACGGGAGAGACCCAGTACTTC
.,TRBJ2-3,TRBD1,TRBV14,CASSQEGDRGLLLAGNTDTQYF,TGTGCCAGCAGCCAAGAAGGGGACAGGGGGCTCCTACTAGCGGGAAACACAGATACGCAGTATTTT
.,TRBJ1-4,.,TRBV18,CASSPQPGPNEKLFF,TGTGCCAGCTCACCACAGCCGGGTCCTAATGAAAAACTGTTTTTT
.,TRBJ1-1,TRBD1,TRBV9,CASSVDRGRGGTEAFF,TGTGCCAGCAGCGTAGACAGGGGGCGGGGAGGCACTGAAGCTTTCTTT
.,TRBJ2-3,.,TRBV27,CASRLGTDTQYF,TGTGCCAGCAGACTAGGCACAGATACGCAGTATTTT
.,TRBJ2-1,TRBD2,TRBV27,CASSPRLAGGYNEQFF,TGTGCCAGCAGTCCCCGTCTAGCGGGGGGTTACAATGAGCAGTTCTTC
once,TRBJ1-4,.,TRBV10-3,CAISGSAENEKLFF,TGTGCCATCAGTGGGTCAGCCGAGAATGAAAAACTGTTTTTT
.,TRBJ2-7,.,TRBV11-2,CASSLSSAYEQYF,TGTGCCAGCAGCTTGAGCTCGGCCTACGAGCAGTACTTC
.,TRBJ2-7,TRBD2,TRBV29-1,CSAAMLAGGTYEQYF,TGCAGCGCCGCCATGTTAGCGGGAGGAACCTACGAGCAGTACTTC
.,TRBJ1-2,TRBD1,TRBV5-4,CASSPPGDRDGGYGYTF,TGTGCCAGCAGCCCTCCCGGGGACAGGGATGGTGGCTATGGCTACACCTTC
.,TRBJ1-4,.,TRBV4-1,CASSSRANEKLFF,TGCGCCAGCAGCTCGCGGGCTAATGAAAAACTGTTTTTT
.,TRBJ1-5,.,TRBV7-6,CASSLSPGNQPQHF,TGTGCCAGCAGCTTAAGTCCAGGGAATCAGCCCCAGCATTTT
.,TRBJ2-7,TRBD1,TRBV6-6,CATTGTAYEQYF,TGTGCCACCACCGGGACAGCCTACGAGCAGTACTTC
.,TRBJ1-2,.,TRBV7-9,CASSPALTANYGYTF,TGTGCCAGCAGCCCCGCCTTGACAGCTAACTATGGCTACACCTTC
.,TRBJ1-5,.,TRBV7-8,CASSLDRYWGVGSNQPQHF,TGTGCCAGCAGCTTAGATAGGTATTGGGGGGTGGGTAGCAATCAGCCCCAGCATTTT
.,TRBJ2-1,TRBD1,TRBV7-9,CASSLFPGQSSYNEQFF,TGTGCCAGCAGCCTATTCCCGGGACAGAGCTCCTACAATGAGCAGTTCTTC